The clone carrying this T cell receptor (beta chain) was picked up many times. No antigen is known for it. Time point indicated: patch test 2, 6 weeks after DPC sensitization. Treatment of the sample: therapeutic diphenylcyclopropenone sensitization with weekly scalp DPC. This specimen belongs to a study of human T cells and chemical hapten exposure. Points from the study as a whole: TCRs exceeding 1 in 1000 frequency stayed unchanged with DPC sensitization.

CDR1 is GTSNPN and CDR2 is SVGIG in the germline V gene (reference sequence). Trimming shortened V by 0 bases and J by 2 bases, and 9 bases separated the two germline ends. This CDR3 comprises 14 residues. The library gave individual cDNA molecules unique molecular identifiers. TCRdb independently ran MiXCR on the RACE reads; one entry per CDR3 protein. The sample shows some 82,000 distinct CDR3 sequences, approximately 7% of them seen only once. Sample: whole blood, taken in connection with sensitization to the hapten diphenylcyclopropenone (DPC). The chain combines TRBV30 with TRBJ2-3; tentative D call: TRBD1 (6 bases). The TCR originated in a woman aged 30 to 39 with alopecia areata. Some clones in this sample may be carry-over from other donors' samples. The CDR3 DNA follows: TGTGCCTGGAGTGTAGGGGGAAACACAGATACGCAGTATTTT. This translates into CAWSVGGNTDTQYF. Variable domain in full (rest from reference TRBV30 and TRBJ2-3): SQTIHQWPATLVQPVGSPLSLECTVEGTSNPNLYWYRQAAGRGLQLLFYSVGIGQISSEVPQNLSASRPQDRQFILSSKKLLLSDSGFYLCAWSVGGNTDTQYFGPGTRLTVL.